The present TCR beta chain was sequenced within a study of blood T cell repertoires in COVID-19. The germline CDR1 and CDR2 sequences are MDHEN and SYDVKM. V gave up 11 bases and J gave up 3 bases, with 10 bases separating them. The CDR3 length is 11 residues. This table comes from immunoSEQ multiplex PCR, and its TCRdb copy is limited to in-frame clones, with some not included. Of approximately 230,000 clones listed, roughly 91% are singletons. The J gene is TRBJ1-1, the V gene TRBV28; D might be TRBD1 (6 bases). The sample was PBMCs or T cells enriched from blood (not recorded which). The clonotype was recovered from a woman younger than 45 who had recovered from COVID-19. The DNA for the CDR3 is TGTGCCGGAAAGGGGGACACTGAAGCTTTCTTT. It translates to CAGKGDTEAFF.